A single sample gave rise to the 2 T cell receptor beta chains below, sequenced in a study of cytomegalovirus exposure and HLA in healthy donors. Clones were read by immunoSEQ multiplex PCR, and TCRdb kept only the in-frame ones, dropping some. The table lists some 80,000 clones, about 95% of them singletons, with roughly 1.6% in the top ten. The sequenced material came from PBMCs. Receptors originate from a man younger than 35 in good health and CMV-seropositive.

This chain connects TRBV30 to TRBJ2-3; possible D gene TRBD2, 5 bases. V was clipped by 1 base and J by 2 bases, with 16 bases between them. CDR3 length: 16 amino acids. CDR1 and CDR2 (germline): GTSNPN, SVGIG (reference sequence). CDR3 protein: CAWSEEISVVTDTQYF. The CDR3 DNA sequence: TGTGCCTGGAGTGAAGAGATTAGCGTCGTCACAGATACGCAGTATTTT.

The chain recombines TRBV28 with TRBJ2-7, with a tentative D call TRBD1 (6 bases). The CDR3 length is 16 residues. Deletions cut 5 bases from V and 3 bases from J, with 20 bases between. In germline, CDR1 is MDHEN, CDR2 SYDVKM. CDR3 in DNA: TGTGCCAGCAGTCTTAGTCCGGGACACATTTACTACGAGCAGTACTTC. It yields the protein CASSLSPGHIYYEQYF.